Detailed here is one T cell receptor (beta chain). The TCR beta library used iRepertoire HTBI primers with Arm-PCR amplification of CDR3. MiXCR, applied by TCRdb to the multiplex PCR reads, yields one record per CDR3 protein. In the table there are 300,000 to 400,000 distinct CDR3 sequences, about a sixth of which are singletons. This CDR3 region has 15 residues. Germline V CDR1 and CDR2: LNHNV, YYDKDF (reference sequence). Trimming took 8 bases from V and 5 from J, leaving 21 bases between them. The sample is drawn from a study of regulatory T cells in long-lasting Graves disease. Time point denoted: newly diagnosed GD, antithyroid drugs for less than 3 months. Generation of the TCR library employed RNA extracted from PBMCs. These sequences were also reported in another study, on T cells in Graves' hyperthyroidism and ophthalmopathy.

The starting material was peripheral blood mononuclear cells (PBMCs), obtained at new diagnosis, from a patient treated with antithyroid drugs. The chain has TRBV15 and TRBJ2-5; D gene unclear. The clonotype comes from a man in his forties with Graves disease. For the CDR3, the DNA is TGTGCCACCGCGCCACGGGCCGAGCCCGGGGAGACCCAGTACTTC. It yields the protein CATAPRAEPGETQYF.